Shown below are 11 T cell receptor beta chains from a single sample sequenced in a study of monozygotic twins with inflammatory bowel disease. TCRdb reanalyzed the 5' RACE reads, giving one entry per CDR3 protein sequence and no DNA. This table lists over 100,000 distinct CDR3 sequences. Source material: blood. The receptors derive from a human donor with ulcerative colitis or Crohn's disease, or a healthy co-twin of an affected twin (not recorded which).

CDR3 protein: CASSPGQGDTEAFF. The V gene is TRBV28, the J gene TRBJ1-1; TCRdb reports TRBD1, a call that lacks DNA to check it against. CDR1 is MDHEN and CDR2 is SYDVKM in the germline V gene. There are 14 residues in the CDR3.

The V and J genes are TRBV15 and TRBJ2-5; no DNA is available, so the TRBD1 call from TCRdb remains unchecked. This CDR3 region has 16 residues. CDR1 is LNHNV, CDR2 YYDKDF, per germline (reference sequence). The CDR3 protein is CATSRDRTGGLGTQYF.

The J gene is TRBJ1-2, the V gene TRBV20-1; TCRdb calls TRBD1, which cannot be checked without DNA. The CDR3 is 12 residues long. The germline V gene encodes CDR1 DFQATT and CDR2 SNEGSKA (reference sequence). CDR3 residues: CSASDRAGGYTF.

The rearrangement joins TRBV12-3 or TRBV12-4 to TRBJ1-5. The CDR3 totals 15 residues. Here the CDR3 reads CASSALDGSNQPQHF.

This CDR3 reads CASSPISGTNEQFF. This chain joins TRBV16 and TRBJ2-1; TCRdb reports TRBD2, a call that lacks DNA to check it against. The CDR3 runs to 14 residues. Germline assignment: CDR1 KGHSY and CDR2 FQNENV.

The CDR3 is CASSERRGGAYTEAFF. The chain combines TRBV2 with TRBJ1-1. Germline V lookup: CDR1 SNHLY, CDR2 FYNNEI. This CDR3 spans 16 amino acids.

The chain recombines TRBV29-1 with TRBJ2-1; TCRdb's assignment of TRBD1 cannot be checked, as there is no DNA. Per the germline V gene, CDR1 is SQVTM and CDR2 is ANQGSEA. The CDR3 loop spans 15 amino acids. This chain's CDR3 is CTSEKGGGSYNEQFF.

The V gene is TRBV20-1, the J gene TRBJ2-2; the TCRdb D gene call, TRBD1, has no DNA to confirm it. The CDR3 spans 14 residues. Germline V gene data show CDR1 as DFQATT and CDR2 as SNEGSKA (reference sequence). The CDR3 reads CSASRQGVTGELFF.

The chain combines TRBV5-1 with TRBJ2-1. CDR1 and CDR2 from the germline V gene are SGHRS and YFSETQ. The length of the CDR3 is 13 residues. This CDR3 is CASRPDTYNEQFF.

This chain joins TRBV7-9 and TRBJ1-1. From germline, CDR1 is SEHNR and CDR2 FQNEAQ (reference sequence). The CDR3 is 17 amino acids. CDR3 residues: CASSLAGGGHMNTEAFF.

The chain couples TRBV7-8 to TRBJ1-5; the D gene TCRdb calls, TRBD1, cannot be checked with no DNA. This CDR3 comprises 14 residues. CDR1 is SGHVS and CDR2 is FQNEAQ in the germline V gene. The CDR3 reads CASSYGQTHQPQHF.